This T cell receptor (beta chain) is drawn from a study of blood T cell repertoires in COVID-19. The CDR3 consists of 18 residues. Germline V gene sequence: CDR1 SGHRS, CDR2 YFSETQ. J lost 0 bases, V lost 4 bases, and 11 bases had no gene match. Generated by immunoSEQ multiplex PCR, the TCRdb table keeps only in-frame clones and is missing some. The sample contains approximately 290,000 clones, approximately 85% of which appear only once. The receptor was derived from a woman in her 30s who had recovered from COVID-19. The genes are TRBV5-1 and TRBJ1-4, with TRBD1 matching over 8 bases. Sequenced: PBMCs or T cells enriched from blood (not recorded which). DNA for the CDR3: TGCGCCAGCAGCCTCTGGGGGGACAGGAATCCAACTAATGAAAAACTGTTTTTT. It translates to CASSLWGDRNPTNEKLFF.